This T cell receptor beta chain appears in the sequencing data of a study of cytomegalovirus exposure and HLA in healthy donors. Each donor was healthy, and each was a bone marrow donor. Both 60 Vbeta primers and 13 Jbeta primers went into the PCR. Libraries were prepared by immunoSEQ multiplex PCR; TCRdb keeps only in-frame clonotypes and omits some of them. The sample has 150,000 or so clones. The study's findings and limits: In an earlier analysis, in approximately 630 donors, most V segments appeared productive either ~90% or ~30% of the time. CMV serostatus was the sole immune exposure data available.

The CDR3 loop spans 15 amino acids. CDR1 is LNHDA, CDR2 SQIVND, per germline (reference sequence). The germline V and J ends were trimmed by 1 base and 6 bases, with 15 bases remaining between them. For this clone: The antigen remains unidentified.

This rearrangement joins TRBV19 to TRBJ1-2, with D uncertain. Sequencing was done on a sample of PBMCs. The clonotype comes from a woman aged 55-70 years in good health and CMV-seronegative. In DNA form, the CDR3 reads TGTGCCAGTAGTATAGTCGCCCAGGAAGTAGATGGCTACACCTTC. Protein: CASSIVAQEVDGYTF.